Following are 16 T cell receptor beta chains from one sample sequenced in a study of shared clonotypes between healthy human individuals. Produced via immunoSEQ multiplex PCR; TCRdb's table is partial and in-frame only. Altogether more than 850,000 clones are present, about 80% being singletons, with the ten largest covering approximately 0.56%. Sequences were obtained from memory CD4+ T cells from PBMCs. Subset of the sample: CD45RA-negative fraction. The source of these receptors is a man aged 18 to 35 in good health. Some clones in this sample may be carry-over from other donors' samples.

The V call is TRBV4-1, the J call TRBJ2-5; D remains unclear. V shed 3 bases and J shed 3 bases, with 5 bases lying between them. Germline V gene data show CDR1 as MGHRA and CDR2 as YSYEKL. The CDR3 is made up of 12 amino acids. The CDR3 bases are TGCGCCAGCAGCCACAGAGAAGAGACCCAGTACTTC. Amino acids: CASSHREETQYF.

The chain combines TRBV30 with TRBJ1-1; D possibly corresponds to TRBD1 (5 bases). V lost 7 bases and J 3 bases, leaving 15 bases between the germline ends. The CDR3 runs to 13 residues. Germline V gene data show CDR1 as GTSNPN and CDR2 as SVGIG (reference sequence). The CDR3: CASSRLGDTEAFF. CDR3 nucleotides: TGTGCCTCGTCTCGCCTGGGGGACACTGAAGCTTTCTTT.

Only one count was recorded for this clone. The V and J genes are TRBV30 and TRBJ1-3; maybe TRBD1 (6 bases). This CDR3 is 17 amino acids long. V lost 1 base and J 0 bases, leaving 16 bases between the germline ends. From germline, CDR1 is GTSNPN and CDR2 SVGIG (reference sequence). The CDR3 reads CAWSARGSLTSGNTIYF. DNA of the CDR3: TGTGCCTGGAGTGCGAGGGGGTCTCTTACCTCTGGAAACACCATATATTTT. Looking up the rest from reference TRBV30 and TRBJ1-3 gives the full variable domain: SQTIHQWPATLVQPVGSPLSLECTVEGTSNPNLYWYRQAAGRGLQLLFYSVGIGQISSEVPQNLSASRPQDRQFILSSKKLLLSDSGFYLCAWSARGSLTSGNTIYFGEGSWLTVV.

As concerns this clone: In the same sample, other DNA sequences code for this CDR3. This chain uses TRBV18 with TRBJ2-2; D is ambiguous. The CDR3 is 12 residues long. V lost 3 bases, J lost 6 bases, and 5 bases lay in between. The V gene's germline CDR1 is KGHSH and CDR2 LQKENI. CDR3 coding DNA: TGTGCCAGCTCACCCACCTCCGGGGAGCTGTTTTTT. This codes for CASSPTSGELFF.

V usage is TRBV5-6 and J usage is TRBJ2-2; D might be TRBD2 (5 bases). This CDR3 spans 14 amino acids. The germline gives CDR1 SGHDT, CDR2 YYEEEE. V was shortened by 4 bases and J by 4 bases, with 11 bases between the two germline ends. CDR3: CASSLSGFTGELFF. The CDR3 DNA follows: TGTGCCAGCAGCCTTTCGGGGTTCACCGGGGAGCTGTTTTTT.

The chain employs TRBV29-1 and TRBJ2-2; possible D gene TRBD2, 5 bases. The CDR3 covers 13 residues. The V end lost 1 base, the J end lost 5 bases, and 8 bases lay between the germline ends. Germline V gene sequence: CDR1 SQVTM, CDR2 ANQGSEA. CDR3 sequence: CSVEASLTGELFF. The CDR3 region has the DNA TGCAGCGTTGAAGCTAGCTTGACCGGGGAGCTGTTTTTT.

The genes are TRBV10-3 and TRBJ2-1; the match to TRBD2 covers 8 bases. With V trimmed by 2 bases and J by 6 bases, 6 bases remained unmatched. Germline loops: CDR1 ENHRY, CDR2 SYGVKD. This CDR3 comprises 15 residues. CDR3 protein: CAISEASGRGNEQFF. Here the CDR3 DNA reads TGTGCCATCAGTGAGGCAAGCGGGAGAGGCAATGAGCAGTTCTTC.

The chain joins TRBV10-3 to TRBJ2-7, with a weak D call TRBD2 (6 bases). CDR3 size: 14 residues. Deletions cut 5 bases from V and 3 bases from J, with 14 bases between. The germline CDR1 and CDR2 sequences are ENHRY and SYGVKD. This CDR3 reads CAISPGSGLYEQYF. CDR3 in DNA: TGTGCCATCAGTCCCGGGAGCGGTCTCTACGAGCAGTACTTC.

This chain links TRBV28 with TRBJ1-2, with D unclear. The CDR3 runs 13 residues. Trimming took off 6 bases at V and 4 bases at J, with 12 bases between the two ends. The germline gives CDR1 MDHEN, CDR2 SYDVKM. CDR3 DNA sequence: TGTGCCAGCAGCCCCGGATTCCCCTATGGCTACACCTTC. This sequence encodes CASSPGFPYGYTF.

The chain couples TRBV29-1 to TRBJ1-4, with 10 nucleotides matching TRBD1. The V segment lost 5 bases and the J segment 6 bases; nucleotides outside the gene matches: 6. CDR3 size: 14 residues. CDR1 and CDR2 (germline): SQVTM, ANQGSEA. CDR3 protein: CSVFRTGGDEKLFF. CDR3 coding DNA: TGCAGCGTTTTCCGGACAGGGGGGGATGAAAAACTGTTTTTT.

This clone was seen a few times. V gene TRBV27 combines with J gene TRBJ2-2, with TRBD1 as a possible D gene (5 bases). The CDR3 has 14 amino acids. V was trimmed by 8 bases and J by 6 bases, leaving 16 bases between them. Germline V gene lookup returns CDR1 MNHEY and CDR2 SMNVEV (reference sequence). The CDR3 loop reads CASSYGRAAGELFF. The CDR3 coding sequence is TGTGCCAGCTCTTACGGCAGGGCGGCCGGGGAGCTGTTTTTT.

The chain uses TRBV28 and TRBJ1-2; the match to TRBD1 covers 7 bases. V lost 7 bases and J lost 4; bases outside the gene matches: 15. This CDR3 is 16 amino acids long. CDR1 and CDR2 (germline): MDHEN, SYDVKM. CDR3: CASTKTGSGRGYGYTF. For the CDR3, the DNA is TGTGCCAGCACGAAGACAGGGTCGGGGCGCGGCTATGGCTACACCTTC.

V gene TRBV27 combines with J gene TRBJ2-5; TRBD1 or TRBD2 may be the D gene (6 bases each). V was shortened by 7 bases and J by 3 bases, with 18 bases between the two germline ends. Germline CDR1 MNHEY, CDR2 SMNVEV (reference sequence). The CDR3 extends over 15 amino acids. Written as DNA, the CDR3 is TGTGCCAGCAAGGTTGGCTACGGGGGCGAAGAGACCCAGTACTTC. Its translation is CASKVGYGGEETQYF.

The chain has TRBV28 and TRBJ1-2, with D perhaps matching TRBD1 (6 bases). The CDR3 length is 12 residues. The germline V and J ends were trimmed by 11 bases and 8 bases, with 18 bases remaining between them. Germline assignment: CDR1 MDHEN and CDR2 SYDVKM. The CDR3 reads CAGNDRLKGYTF. CDR3 bases: TGTGCCGGAAACGACAGGCTGAAGGGCTACACCTTC.

This sequence joins TRBV28 and TRBJ2-3; the D gene is possibly TRBD2 (6 bases). The V gene lost 6 bases and the J gene lost 7 bases, with 17 bases spanning the gap. Germline V gene sequence: CDR1 MDHEN, CDR2 SYDVKM. The CDR3 is 14 amino acids. CDR3 residues: CASRIAEEGYTQYF. Written as DNA, the CDR3 is TGTGCCAGCAGGATAGCGGAGGAGGGCTATACGCAGTATTTT.

The chain employs TRBV6-6 and TRBJ2-7, with TRBD1 as a possible D gene (5 bases). Per the germline V gene, CDR1 is MNHNY and CDR2 is SVGAGI (reference sequence). The CDR3 covers 14 residues. V was trimmed by 0 bases and J by 6 bases, leaving 12 bases between them. Here the CDR3 DNA reads TGTGCCAGCAGTTACTCACAGCAGGGCCCCGAGCAGTACTTC. It codes for CASSYSQQGPEQYF.